This entry lists 26 T cell receptor beta chains sequenced from one sample in a study of T-cell memory formation after mild COVID-19. TCRdb called the 5' RACE reads again in MiXCR, with one record for every CDR3 protein. The sample lists 200,000 to 300,000 distinct CDR3 sequences, over 15% occurring once. Material for sequencing was PBMCs or a T cell subset sorted from them (not recorded which). Source of these receptors: a man younger than 35 who had mild COVID-19 (a few samples of this study predate the infection). Cell type and time point are not known.

V gene TRBV6-2 or TRBV6-3 combines with J gene TRBJ2-1; D unresolved. This CDR3 has 11 residues. Looked up from germline, CDR1 is MNHEY and CDR2 is SVGEGT. V was trimmed by 2 bases and J by 10 bases, leaving 6 bases between them. CDR3 sequence: CASSYIREQFF. CDR3 DNA sequence: TGTGCCAGCAGTTACATCAGGGAGCAGTTCTTC.

The table lists this clonotype with a few counts. The chain recombines TRBV12-3 or TRBV12-4 with TRBJ1-1, with a tentative D call TRBD1 (6 bases). Trimming stripped 6 bases from V and 5 bases from J, with 16 bases between. The CDR3 consists of 14 residues. The CDR3: CASSLDSVQTEAFF. The CDR3 DNA follows: TGTGCCAGCAGCCTGGACAGCGTTCAAACTGAAGCTTTCTTT.

This clonotype was recorded a few times. The chain recombines TRBV5-1 with TRBJ2-1; a possible D gene is TRBD1 (6 bases). Between the trimmed V and J ends, which lost 3 bases and 0 bases, there was a span of 10 bases. The CDR3 loop spans 15 amino acids. Germline lookup yields CDR1 SGHRS and CDR2 YFSETQ. The CDR3 protein is CASSSQDSSYNEQFF. The DNA of the CDR3 is TGCGCCAGCAGCTCTCAGGACAGCTCCTACAATGAGCAGTTCTTC.

This clonotype was observed a handful of times. This chain joins TRBV11-3 and TRBJ2-3, with D perhaps TRBD1 or TRBD2 (5 bases each). The CDR3 totals 15 residues. Trimming cost V 5 bases and J 0 bases, with 12 bases left between them. Germline V lookup: CDR1 SGHNT, CDR2 YENEEA. CDR3 sequence: CASSPGTYSTDTQYF. For the CDR3, the DNA is TGTGCCAGCAGCCCAGGGACGTATAGCACAGATACGCAGTATTTT.

V and J are TRBV12-3 or TRBV12-4 and TRBJ2-3, with D tentatively TRBD2 (6 bases). This CDR3 is built from 12 residues. Trimming removed 3 bases at V and 6 bases at J, with 7 bases between. The CDR3 region is CASSFGGDTQYF. CDR3 sequence (DNA): TGTGCCAGCAGTTTCGGGGGTGATACGCAGTATTTT.

The chain is built from TRBV20-1 and TRBJ1-6; D is undetermined. The V and J ends lost 2 bases and 9 bases respectively, with 8 bases between them. The CDR3 spans 12 residues. CDR1 and CDR2 from the germline V gene are DFQATT and SNEGSKA (reference sequence). For the CDR3, the DNA is TGCAGTGCTAGATTGGGGAGTTCACCCCTCCACTTT. It specifies CSARLGSSPLHF.

The V call is TRBV5-1, the J call TRBJ1-4; TRBD1 is a possible D gene (6 bases). The CDR3 contains 15 residues. Germline V gene lookup returns CDR1 SGHRS and CDR2 YFSETQ. V lost 2 bases and J lost 6, with 14 bases in between. This CDR3 is CASSFRTAPDEKLFF. CDR3 coding DNA: TGCGCCAGCAGCTTCCGGACAGCGCCCGATGAAAAACTGTTTTTT.

The rearrangement uses TRBV7-6 and TRBJ1-1, with D perhaps matching TRBD1 (5 bases). CDR1 SGHVS and CDR2 FNYEAQ come from the germline V gene. The CDR3 length is 14 residues. V lost 5 bases, J lost 1 base, and 11 bases lay in between. DNA for the CDR3: TGTGCCAGCAGCCCAACAGGACAGAACACTGAAGCTTTCTTT. Encoded protein: CASSPTGQNTEAFF.

The genes are TRBV6-2 or TRBV6-3 and TRBJ1-5, with D possibly being TRBD1 (5 bases). The V gene's germline CDR1 is MNHEY and CDR2 SVGEGT. CDR3 length: 16 amino acids. V was pared by 4 bases and J by 6 bases, with 19 bases between. Here the CDR3 DNA reads TGTGCCAGCAGTTGGGTCTTAGCCGAGACAGCTCAGCCCCAGCATTTT. Amino acids: CASSWVLAETAQPQHF.

J is TRBJ2-7 and V is TRBV5-1, with TRBD2 matching over 9 bases. Germline lookup yields CDR1 SGHRS and CDR2 YFSETQ. V shed 0 bases, J shed 7 bases, and the junction held 8 bases outside the gene matches. The length of the CDR3 is 15 residues. The CDR3 region has the DNA TGCGCCAGCAGCTTGGGGACTAGCGATTGGTCTGAGCAGTACTTC. The encoded protein is CASSLGTSDWSEQYF.

The gene calls are TRBV9 and TRBJ2-7; the match to TRBD2 covers 9 bases. Germline CDR1 reads SGDLS; CDR2 reads YYNGEE. The ends lost 0 bases at V and 6 bases at J; junction bases unmatched: 7. The length of the CDR3 is 15 residues. The CDR3 DNA is TGTGCCAGCAGCGTAGGGGTAGCGGGGGATGGCGAGCAGTACTTC. It encodes CASSVGVAGDGEQYF. Looking up the rest from reference TRBV9 and TRBJ2-7 gives the full variable domain: DSGVTQTPKHLITATGQRVTLRCSPRSGDLSVYWYQQSLDQGLQFLIQYYNGEERAKGNILERFSAQQFPDLHSELNLSSLELGDSALYFCASSVGVAGDGEQYFGPGTRLTVT.

V and J are TRBV20-1 and TRBJ2-5; D not certain. The ends were cut back, 6 bases at V and 6 bases at J, with 11 bases in the middle. CDR3 length: 11 residues. Germline lookup yields CDR1 DFQATT and CDR2 SNEGSKA (reference sequence). The CDR3 bases are TGCAGTGCCCACCACTGGCAGACCCAGTACTTC. Its protein product is CSAHHWQTQYF.

Ten or more counts support this clonotype. The J gene is TRBJ1-6, the V gene TRBV12-3 or TRBV12-4; D gene ambiguous. CDR3 length: 13 residues. V lost 6 bases, J lost 10 bases, and 13 bases lay in between. The DNA for the CDR3 is TGTGCCAGCAGCCTGGGGAGGCCCTCACCCCTCCACTTT. This translates into CASSLGRPSPLHF.

V gene TRBV7-2 combines with J gene TRBJ2-5; no clear D gene. Trimming cost V 8 bases and J 1 base, with 8 bases left between them. The germline gives CDR1 SGHTA, CDR2 FQGNSA. CDR3 length equals 12 residues. CDR3: CASGRFQETQYF. The CDR3 DNA sequence: TGTGCCAGCGGACGATTCCAAGAGACCCAGTACTTC.

This clonotype was seen a few times. J is TRBJ2-5 and V is TRBV5-1; 7 nucleotides agree with TRBD1. CDR1 is SGHRS and CDR2 is YFSETQ in the germline V gene. V lost 2 bases, J lost 2 bases, and 6 bases stayed unmatched. The CDR3 has 15 residues. The CDR3 nucleotides read TGCGCCAGCAGCTTCATCGGGACAGCACAAGAGACCCAGTACTTC. Translating it yields CASSFIGTAQETQYF. The whole variable domain, filled in from reference TRBV5-1 and TRBJ2-5, reads KAGVTQTPRYLIKTRGQQVTLSCSPISGHRSVSWYQQTPGQGLQFLFEYFSETQRNKGNFPGRFSGRQFSNSRSEMNVSTLELGDSALYLCASSFIGTAQETQYFGPGTRLLVL.

The sample holds a few counts of this clonotype. The chain carries TRBV20-1 and TRBJ2-3, with 7 positions matching TRBD2. The CDR3 totals 15 residues. The germline V gene has CDR1 DFQATT and CDR2 SNEGSKA (reference sequence). J was trimmed by 2 bases and V by 5 bases; bases with no gene match: 10. CDR3 loop: CSAALWTRPTDTQYF. In DNA form, the CDR3 reads TGCAGTGCTGCCCTGTGGACTAGGCCCACAGATACGCAGTATTTT.

This chain links TRBV20-1 with TRBJ2-1; D uncertain. The CDR3 extends over 14 amino acids. Germline V lookup: CDR1 DFQATT, CDR2 SNEGSKA (reference sequence). The V gene lost 5 bases and the J gene lost 9 bases, with 20 bases spanning the gap. The CDR3 protein is CSAGSDPPIIEQFF. CDR3 DNA: TGCAGTGCTGGCTCGGACCCGCCAATCATTGAGCAGTTCTTC.

The chain recombines TRBV12-3 or TRBV12-4 with TRBJ2-1; 11 bases are a match to TRBD2. The CDR3 extends over 17 amino acids. V dropped 5 bases and J dropped 2; count of bases not matched to a gene: 8. CDR3 nucleotide sequence: TGTGCCAGCAGTCGGTTAGCGGGGGGGGCAGCCTACAATGAGCAGTTCTTC. Translated: CASSRLAGGAAYNEQFF.

The chain has TRBV9 and TRBJ2-7; tentatively, D is TRBD1 or TRBD2 (5 bases each). The CDR3 has 14 residues. V was shortened by 0 bases and J by 4 bases, with 11 bases between the two germline ends. Germline-derived CDR1 and CDR2 are SGDLS and YYNGEE. CDR3 in amino acids: CASSVEAGTYEQYF. For the CDR3, the DNA is TGTGCCAGCAGCGTAGAGGCAGGGACGTACGAGCAGTACTTC.

The chain joins TRBV6-1 to TRBJ1-5; 7 bases agree with TRBD1. The germline CDR1 and CDR2 sequences are MNHNS and SASEGT. The CDR3 is 16 residues long. The ends lost 4 bases at V and 2 bases at J; junction bases unmatched: 8. The CDR3 sequence: CASSGRTGVGNQPQHF. The CDR3 DNA reads TGTGCCAGCAGTGGCCGTACAGGGGTTGGCAATCAGCCCCAGCATTTT.

This clonotype occurred a few times. The CDR3 DNA sequence: TGTGCCAGCAGTTGGGCAGATGATAAACACTATGGCTACACCTTC. This translates into CASSWADDKHYGYTF. The chain combines TRBV12-3 or TRBV12-4 with TRBJ1-2; D gene unclear. The CDR3 has 15 amino acids. Trimming took 4 bases from V and 3 from J, leaving 15 bases between them.

The chain employs TRBV21-1 and TRBJ1-5; the DNA was not compared with TRBD1, the D call given in the table. TRBV21-1 is designated a pseudogene. The CDR3 has 17 amino acids. The CDR3 region has the DNA TGTGCCAGCAGCAAAGATACGGGACAGCTTAGCAATCAGCCCCAGCATTTT. Amino acid sequence: CASSKDTGQLSNQPQHF.

This clonotype was detected only a few times. The junction does not match germline at one end; this may be a read error. This rearrangement joins TRBV4-1 to TRBJ1-1; D is possibly TRBD1 (6 bases). Germline V gene sequence: CDR1 MGHRA, CDR2 YSYEKL. The CDR3 totals 16 residues. DNA for the CDR3: TGCGCCAGCAGCCAAGATGGTACGACGCGGACAGCCCCCTTTTTTTTT. Residues: CASSQDGTTRTAPFFF.

This clonotype was observed many times. CDR3 sequence reads: CASSLPGTGVAKNIQYF. The CDR3 DNA sequence: TGCGCCAGCAGCTTGCCCGGGACAGGGGTCGCCAAAAACATTCAGTACTTC. The chain uses TRBV5-1 and TRBJ2-4; 10 bases fit TRBD1. Germline CDR1 SGHRS, CDR2 YFSETQ. V was clipped by 1 base and J by 1 base; unmatched bases: 5. The CDR3 loop spans 17 amino acids.

Only a few counts were recorded for this clonotype. The chain is built from TRBV6-6 and TRBJ1-2; 11 positions match TRBD1. CDR1 and CDR2 (germline): MNHNY, SVGAGI (reference sequence). CDR3 length: 14 amino acids. V lost 9 bases, J lost 0 bases, and 3 bases stayed unmatched. CDR3: CASSGQGANYGYTF. The CDR3 region has the DNA TGTGCCAGTTCGGGACAGGGGGCTAACTATGGCTACACCTTC.

The chain joins TRBV3-1 to TRBJ2-1, with TRBD2 matching over 8 bases. Germline-derived CDR1 and CDR2 are LGHDT and YNNKEL (reference sequence). There are 17 residues in the CDR3. J was trimmed by 9 bases and V by 0 bases; bases with no gene match: 13. The CDR3 coding sequence is TGTGCCAGCAGCCAAGATCTGGGACTAGTTATTTTCGGTGAGCAGTTCTTC. It is translated as CASSQDLGLVIFGEQFF.